This T cell receptor (beta chain) was identified in a study of blood T cell repertoires in COVID-19. Study-level information: Samples came from the United States, Italy and Spain, spanning acute and convalescent COVID-19. In each case, the material was cDNA or gDNA derived from T cells, B-cell-depleted T cells, or PBMCs.

In the authors' workflow: Nucleated cell number was recorded as an estimate derived from reference gene primer amplification. TCRdb's table, derived via immunoSEQ multiplex PCR, lists solely in-frame clones and lacks some. That table supplies the V and J calls and clone size; D and trimming were determined from the DNA. The sample has 140,000 to 150,000 clones; around 81% are singletons. The CDR3 extends over 16 amino acids. V shed 3 bases and J shed 7 bases, with 16 bases lying between them. Germline V gene sequence: CDR1 SGHTA, CDR2 FQGTGA. The chain links TRBV7-3 to TRBJ1-6; tentatively, D is TRBD1 (6 bases). The TCR originated in a human donor in a cohort sampled during active COVID-19. The sequenced sample was peripheral blood. CDR3 sequence: CASSFAAQGLNSPLHF. The CDR3 nucleotides are TGTGCCAGCAGCTTCGCGGCACAGGGCCTGAATTCACCCCTCCACTTT.